This T cell receptor (beta chain) derives from a study of T cells in Graves' hyperthyroidism and ophthalmopathy. This clonotype was observed many times. At one of its ends the junction is not consistent with the germline gene, which may arise from a read error. Amplification of TCR beta CDR3 regions was performed using RNA transcripts as template. TCR CDR3 regions were first amplified by RT-PCR with HTBI primers. TCRdb re-derived calls from the multiplex PCR reads in MiXCR, one entry per CDR3 protein. Here the sample spans fewer than 650,000 distinct CDR3 sequences, over 12% being singletons. Germline-derived CDR1 and CDR2 are MNHEY and SMNVEV (reference sequence). The CDR3 spans 15 residues.

The chain has TRBV27 and TRBJ2-1, with D hard to call. This TCR came from a woman aged 18-30 years with Graves' ophthalmopathy. The sequencing input was blood. The CDR3 sequence: CASNLYPTSYNEQFF. The CDR3 coding sequence is TGTGCCAGCAATTTATATCCCACTTCCTACAATGAGCAGTTCTTC.